This T cell receptor beta chain comes out of a study of beta chain features in type 1 diabetes. At the level of the study: Sorted cells from all samples, numbering 107,917,701, were examined.

The study, taken as a whole, reports: Here, the possible influence of HLA type (on TCRB rearrangement) remained unresolved. Cells with high TCR expression could be over-represented by cDNA sequencing. Patients showed naive, central memory and Treg TCRB repertoires that appeared more similar than those of healthy donors.

Concerning this clone: The antigen is undetermined.

TCRB transcripts that were expressed got sequenced, as all of the isolated RNA had been reverse transcribed. The assay was immunoSEQ multiplex PCR, and TCRdb's table has in-frame clones only and misses some. The top ten hold approximately 0.041% of the sample, which has 350,000 or so clones, about 19% seen once. This sequence was found in a woman younger than 35 in good health. Sequencing was done on a sample of naive CD4+ T cells from blood.

The CDR3 sequence is CASSRIQTQGSHEQYF. As DNA, the CDR3 is TGTGCCAGCAGCCGAATTCAAACACAGGGTTCCCACGAGCAGTACTTC. The chain has TRBV16 and TRBJ2-7; D may be TRBD1 (6 bases). Germline lookup yields CDR1 KGHSY and CDR2 FQNENV. Between the trimmed V and J ends, which lost 4 bases and 5 bases, there was a span of 21 bases. The CDR3 runs to 16 residues.